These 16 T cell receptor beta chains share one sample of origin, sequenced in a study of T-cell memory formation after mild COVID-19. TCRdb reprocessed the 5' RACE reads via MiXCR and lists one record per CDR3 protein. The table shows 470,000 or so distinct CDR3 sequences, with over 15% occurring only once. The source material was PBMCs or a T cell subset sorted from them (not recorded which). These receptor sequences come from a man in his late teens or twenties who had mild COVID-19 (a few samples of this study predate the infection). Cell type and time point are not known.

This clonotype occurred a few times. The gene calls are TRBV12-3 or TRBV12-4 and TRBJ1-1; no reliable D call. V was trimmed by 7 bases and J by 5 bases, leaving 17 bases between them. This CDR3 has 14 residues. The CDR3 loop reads CASKRRDSGTEAFF. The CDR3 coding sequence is TGTGCCAGCAAAAGAAGGGATTCGGGGACTGAAGCTTTCTTT.

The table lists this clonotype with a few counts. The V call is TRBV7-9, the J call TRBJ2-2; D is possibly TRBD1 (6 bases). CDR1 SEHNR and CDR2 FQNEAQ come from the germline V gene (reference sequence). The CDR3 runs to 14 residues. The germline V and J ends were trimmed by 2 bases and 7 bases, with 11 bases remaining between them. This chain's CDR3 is CASSLSVDSGELFF. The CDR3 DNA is TGTGCCAGCAGCTTAAGCGTGGACAGCGGGGAGCTGTTTTTT.

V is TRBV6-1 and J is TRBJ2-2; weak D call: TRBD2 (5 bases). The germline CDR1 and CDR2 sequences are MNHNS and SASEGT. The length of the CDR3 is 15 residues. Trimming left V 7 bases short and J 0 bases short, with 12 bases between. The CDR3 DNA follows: TGTGCCAGCAAAGGAGGCAGCGCGAACACCGGGGAGCTGTTTTTT. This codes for CASKGGSANTGELFF.

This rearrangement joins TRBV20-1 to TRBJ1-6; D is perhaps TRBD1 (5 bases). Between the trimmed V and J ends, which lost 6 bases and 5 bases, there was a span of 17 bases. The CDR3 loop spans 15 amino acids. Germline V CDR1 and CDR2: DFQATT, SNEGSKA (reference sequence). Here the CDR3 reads CSAPPGQGHNSPLHF. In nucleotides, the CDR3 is TGCAGTGCCCCTCCCGGGCAGGGCCATAATTCACCCCTCCACTTT.

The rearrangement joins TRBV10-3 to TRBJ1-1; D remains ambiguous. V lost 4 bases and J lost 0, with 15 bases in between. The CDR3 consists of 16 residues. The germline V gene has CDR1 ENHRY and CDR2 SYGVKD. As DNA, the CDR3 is TGTGCCATCAGTGGGTCTCCGAAAGGAATGAACACTGAAGCTTTCTTT. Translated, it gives CAISGSPKGMNTEAFF.

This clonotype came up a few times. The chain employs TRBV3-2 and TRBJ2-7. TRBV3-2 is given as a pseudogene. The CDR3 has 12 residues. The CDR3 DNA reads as TGTGCCACGTACTGTAGCTCCTACGAGCAGTACGTC. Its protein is CATYCSSYEQYV.

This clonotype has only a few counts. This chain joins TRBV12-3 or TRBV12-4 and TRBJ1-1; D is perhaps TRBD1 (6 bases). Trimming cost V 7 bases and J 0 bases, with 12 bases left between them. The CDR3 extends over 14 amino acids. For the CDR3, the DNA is TGTGCCAGCACCCCCGGACAGTTGAACACTGAAGCTTTCTTT. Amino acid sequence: CASTPGQLNTEAFF.

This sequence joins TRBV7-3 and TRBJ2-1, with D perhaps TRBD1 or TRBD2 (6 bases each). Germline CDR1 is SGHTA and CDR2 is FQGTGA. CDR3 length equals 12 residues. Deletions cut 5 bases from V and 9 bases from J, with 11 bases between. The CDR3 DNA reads TGTGCCAGCAGCCCCGAGGGGGGTGAGCAGTTCTTC. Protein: CASSPEGGEQFF.

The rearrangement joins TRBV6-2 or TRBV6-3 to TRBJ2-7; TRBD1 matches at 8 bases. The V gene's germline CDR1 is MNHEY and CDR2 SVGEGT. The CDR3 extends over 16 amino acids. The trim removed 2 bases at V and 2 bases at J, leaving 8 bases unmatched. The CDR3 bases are TGTGCCAGCAGTTACACGACAGGGGCCCACCCCTACGAGCAGTACGTC. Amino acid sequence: CASSYTTGAHPYEQYV.

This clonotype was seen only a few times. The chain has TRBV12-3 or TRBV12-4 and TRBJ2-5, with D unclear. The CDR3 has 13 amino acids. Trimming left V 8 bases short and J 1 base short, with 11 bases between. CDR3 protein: CASWRGPQETQYF. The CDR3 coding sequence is TGTGCCAGCTGGCGTGGGCCCCAAGAGACCCAGTACTTC.

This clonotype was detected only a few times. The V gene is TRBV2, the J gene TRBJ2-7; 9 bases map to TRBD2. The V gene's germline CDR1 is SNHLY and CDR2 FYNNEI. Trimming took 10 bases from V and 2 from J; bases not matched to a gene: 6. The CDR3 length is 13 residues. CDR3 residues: CAMTIAGAYEQYF. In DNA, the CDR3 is TGTGCCATGACCATAGCGGGGGCCTACGAGCAGTACTTC.

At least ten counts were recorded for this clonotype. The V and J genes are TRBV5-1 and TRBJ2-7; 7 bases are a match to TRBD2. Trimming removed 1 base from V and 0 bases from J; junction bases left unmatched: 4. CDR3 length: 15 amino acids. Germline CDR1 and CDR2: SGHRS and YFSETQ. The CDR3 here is CASSLLADFSYEQYF. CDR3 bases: TGCGCCAGCAGCTTGCTAGCGGATTTCTCCTACGAGCAGTACTTC.

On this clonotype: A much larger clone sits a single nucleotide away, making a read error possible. CDR3 DNA sequence: TGTGCCAGCAGCTTAGGGATTATTAACACCGGGGAGCTGATTTTT. Translation: CASSLGIINTGELIF. The J gene is TRBJ2-2, the V gene TRBV7-2, with D perhaps TRBD2 (5 bases). Germline CDR1 is SGHTA and CDR2 is FQGNSA. The CDR3 runs 15 residues.

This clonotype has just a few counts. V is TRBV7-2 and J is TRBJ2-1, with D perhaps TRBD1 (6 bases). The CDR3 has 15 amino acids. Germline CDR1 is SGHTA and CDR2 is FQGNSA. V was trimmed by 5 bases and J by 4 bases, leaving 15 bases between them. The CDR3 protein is CASSKTGFKYNEQFF. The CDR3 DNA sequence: TGTGCCAGCAGCAAAACAGGGTTCAAATACAATGAGCAGTTCTTC. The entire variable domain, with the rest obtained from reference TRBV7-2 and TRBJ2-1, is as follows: GAGVSQSPSNKVTEKGKDVELRCDPISGHTALYWYRQSLGQGLEFLIYFQGNSAPDKSGLPSDRFSAERTGGSVSTLTIQRTQQEDSAVYLCASSKTGFKYNEQFFGPGTRLTVL.

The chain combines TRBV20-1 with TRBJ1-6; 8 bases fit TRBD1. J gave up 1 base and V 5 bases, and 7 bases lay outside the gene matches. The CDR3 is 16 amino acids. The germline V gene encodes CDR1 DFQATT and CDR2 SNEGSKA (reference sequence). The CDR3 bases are TGCAGTGCTCCTTTACAGGGGGGGTCCTATAATTCACCCCTCCACTTT. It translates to CSAPLQGGSYNSPLHF.

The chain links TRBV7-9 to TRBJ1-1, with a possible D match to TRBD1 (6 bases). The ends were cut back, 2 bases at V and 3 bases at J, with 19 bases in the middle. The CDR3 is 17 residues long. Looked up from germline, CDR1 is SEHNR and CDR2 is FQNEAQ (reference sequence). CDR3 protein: CASSLTQGTSRDTEAFF. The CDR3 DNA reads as TGTGCCAGCAGCTTAACGCAGGGGACCTCGCGGGACACTGAAGCTTTCTTT.